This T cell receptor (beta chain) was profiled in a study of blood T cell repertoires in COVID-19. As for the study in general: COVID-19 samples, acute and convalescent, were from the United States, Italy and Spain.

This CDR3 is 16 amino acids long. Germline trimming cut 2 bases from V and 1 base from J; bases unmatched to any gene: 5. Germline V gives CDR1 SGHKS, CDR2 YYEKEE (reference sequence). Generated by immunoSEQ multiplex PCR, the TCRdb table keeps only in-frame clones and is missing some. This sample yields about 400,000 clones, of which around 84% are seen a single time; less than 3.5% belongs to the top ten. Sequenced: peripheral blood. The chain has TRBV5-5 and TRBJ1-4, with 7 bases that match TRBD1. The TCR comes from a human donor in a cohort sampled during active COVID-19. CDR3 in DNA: TGTGCCAGCAGCTTAGTCCGGGACAGAACTAATGAAAAACTGTTTTTT. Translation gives CASSLVRDRTNEKLFF.